These 22 T cell receptor beta chains were sequenced from one sample in a study of T cell repertoires in cytomegalovirus infection. TCRdb processed the reads anew with MiXCR; each CDR3 protein has one entry. This sample has 250,000 or so distinct CDR3 sequences, with approximately 13% found just once. Sequenced sample: PBMCs. These TCRs come from a human donor in good health (CMV status not recorded). Some clones in this sample may be carry-over from other donors' samples.

The chain employs TRBV18 and TRBJ1-5, with unresolved D. From germline, CDR1 is KGHSH and CDR2 LQKENI. The CDR3 sequence is 15 residues long. V was shortened by 2 bases and J by 3 bases, with 11 bases between the two germline ends. CDR3 sequence: CASSPSGSPNQPQHF. CDR3 DNA sequence: TGTGCCAGCTCACCAAGCGGGAGCCCCAATCAGCCCCAGCATTTT. Combining the CDR3 with reference TRBV18 and TRBJ1-5 gives the whole variable domain NAGVMQNPRHLVRRRGQEARLRCSPMKGHSHVYWYRQLPEEGLKFMVYLQKENIIDESGMPKERFSAEFPKEGPSILRIQQVVRGDSAAYFCASSPSGSPNQPQHFGDGTRLSIL.

V usage is TRBV12-3 or TRBV12-4 and J usage is TRBJ1-2; D is unresolved. The CDR3 runs to 16 residues. Trimming took 7 bases from V and 0 from J, leaving 18 bases between them. This chain's CDR3 is CASTLGGPGANYGYTF. CDR3 DNA sequence: TGTGCCAGCACCCTTGGTGGCCCAGGCGCTAACTATGGCTACACCTTC.

With respect to this clonotype: A read error may be the cause here, since a much bigger clone is one base away. V usage is TRBV2 and J usage is TRBJ2-6, with 7 bases lining up with TRBD2. The germline gives CDR1 SNHLY, CDR2 FYNNEI. The CDR3 extends over 15 amino acids. The CDR3 protein is CASTREDSRANVLTF. The CDR3 coding sequence is TGTGCCAGCACCCGGGAGGACTCTAGGGCCAACGTCCTGACTTTC.

Many counts were recorded for this clonotype. The rearrangement uses TRBV7-3 and TRBJ2-7; TRBD2 is a possible D gene (5 bases). The CDR3 consists of 12 residues. Looked up from germline, CDR1 is SGHTA and CDR2 is FQGTGA. The V and J ends lost 5 bases and 7 bases respectively, with 12 bases between them. The CDR3 DNA reads TGTGCCAGCAGCAGGCCGAGGGAAGAGCAGTACTTC. Its translation is CASSRPREEQYF. The whole variable domain, filled in from reference TRBV7-3 and TRBJ2-7, reads GAGVSQTPSNKVTEKGKYVELRCDPISGHTALYWYRQSLGQGPEFLIYFQGTGAADDSGLPNDRFFAVRPEGSVSTLKIQRTERGDSAVYLCASSRPREEQYFGPGTRLTVT.

The gene calls are TRBV20-1 and TRBJ1-5; D is unclear. Per the germline V gene, CDR1 is DFQATT and CDR2 is SNEGSKA (reference sequence). This CDR3 has 13 amino acids. Trimming took 6 bases from V and 5 from J, leaving 14 bases between them. CDR3 residues: CSAGGKGHQPQHF. CDR3 nucleotides: TGCAGTGCGGGAGGCAAAGGCCATCAGCCCCAGCATTTT.

This clonotype was counted at least ten times. This chain links TRBV10-3 with TRBJ2-5; 7 nucleotides agree with TRBD1. CDR1 and CDR2 from the germline V gene are ENHRY and SYGVKD. The CDR3 is 14 residues long. The ends lost 4 bases at V and 2 bases at J; junction bases unmatched: 4. The CDR3 here is CAISVGTVQETQYF. The DNA for the CDR3 is TGTGCCATCAGTGTCGGGACAGTACAAGAGACCCAGTACTTC.

Many counts were recorded for this clonotype. J is TRBJ1-2 and V is TRBV6-2 or TRBV6-3; the D is unclear. Germline CDR1 reads MNHEY; CDR2 reads SVGEGT. V shed 6 bases and J shed 2 bases, with 13 bases lying between them. The length of the CDR3 is 14 residues. The CDR3 sequence: CASRISGINYGYTF. Written as DNA, the CDR3 is TGTGCCAGCAGGATTTCCGGGATCAACTATGGCTACACCTTC.

This clonotype was seen repeatedly, ten times or more. The chain combines TRBV6-2 or TRBV6-3 with TRBJ2-7; 10 bases are a match to TRBD2. This CDR3 contains 16 residues. Germline CDR1 is MNHEY and CDR2 is SVGEGT. The ends lost 6 bases at V and 1 base at J; junction bases unmatched: 9. The CDR3 loop reads CASSRGLAGGSYEQYF. The CDR3 coding sequence is TGTGCCAGCAGCCGCGGGTTAGCGGGAGGTTCCTACGAGCAGTACTTC.

This clonotype was found many times. This sequence joins TRBV20-1 and TRBJ1-1, with 7 nucleotides matching TRBD1. The junction had 1 base not matched to a gene; V was cut back by 0 bases and J by 6 bases. The CDR3 is 12 amino acids. CDR1 is DFQATT and CDR2 is SNEGSKA in the germline V gene (reference sequence). CDR3: CSAREGGSEAFF. CDR3 DNA sequence: TGCAGTGCTAGAGAAGGGGGCTCTGAAGCTTTCTTT.

The rearrangement joins TRBV20-1 to TRBJ2-1; tentative D call: TRBD2 (5 bases). Germline CDR1 reads DFQATT; CDR2 reads SNEGSKA (reference sequence). V was pared by 0 bases and J by 0 bases, with 9 bases between. The CDR3 loop spans 15 amino acids. The CDR3 reads CSARETRGSYNEQFF. In DNA, the CDR3 is TGCAGTGCTAGAGAAACTAGAGGCTCCTACAATGAGCAGTTCTTC.

This clonotype showed up many times. The chain carries TRBV7-2 and TRBJ1-1; the D is unclear. The V end lost 4 bases, the J end lost 11 bases, and 11 bases lay between the germline ends. CDR3 length: 11 residues. Per the germline V gene, CDR1 is SGHTA and CDR2 is FQGNSA. CDR3: CASSYGLWAFF. In DNA form, the CDR3 reads TGTGCCAGCAGCTACGGACTGTGGGCTTTCTTT.

This clonotype occurred a few times. The chain links TRBV19 to TRBJ1-1; D is uncertain. Germline values: CDR1 LNHDA, CDR2 SQIVND (reference sequence). With 0 bases removed from V and 5 bases from J, the gap between germline ends came to 7 bases. The CDR3 has 13 residues. Written as DNA, the CDR3 is TGTGCCAGTAGTATAGACACCTCAACTGAAGCTTTCTTT. It translates to CASSIDTSTEAFF.

This clonotype has ten or more counts. The gene calls are TRBV10-3 and TRBJ1-2; D remains unclear. Germline CDR1 and CDR2: ENHRY and SYGVKD. The CDR3 consists of 11 residues. Trimming removed 3 bases from V and 8 bases from J, with 7 bases in between. The DNA for the CDR3 is TGTGCCATCAGTGACGTGGGGGGCTACACCTTC. As protein: CAISDVGGYTF.

The rearrangement uses TRBV20-1 and TRBJ1-5, with D perhaps TRBD1 (6 bases). The CDR3 consists of 13 residues. Trimming took off 1 base at V and 3 bases at J, with 7 bases between the two ends. Germline V gene data show CDR1 as DFQATT and CDR2 as SNEGSKA (reference sequence). DNA for the CDR3: TGCAGTGCTAGAGCAGGGGTCAATCAGCCCCAGCATTTT. This codes for CSARAGVNQPQHF.

The chain links TRBV29-1 to TRBJ2-2; TRBD1 aligns across 9 bases. Per germline, CDR1 SQVTM and CDR2 ANQGSEA. CDR3 length: 14 residues. CDR3 sequence: CGGKLQGATGELFF. The CDR3 DNA reads TGCGGCGGGAAACTACAGGGGGCGACCGGGGAGCTGTTTTTT.

This clonotype was observed a few times. The chain employs TRBV20-1 and TRBJ2-7, with 10 positions matching TRBD1. This CDR3 is built from 15 residues. CDR1 is DFQATT and CDR2 is SNEGSKA in the germline V gene (reference sequence). The V segment lost 1 base and the J segment 3 bases; nucleotides outside the gene matches: 6. The CDR3 coding sequence is TGCAGTGCTAGAGGCAAGGGGGACAGGGGCTACGAGCAGTACTTC. Translated: CSARGKGDRGYEQYF.

This clonotype was found many times. V and J are TRBV6-1 and TRBJ2-1; D uncertain. The CDR3 length is 11 residues. Looked up from germline, CDR1 is MNHNS and CDR2 is SASEGT. V gave up 7 bases and J gave up 6 bases, with 7 bases separating them. CDR3 bases: TGTGCCAGCAAAGGAATCAATGAGCAGTTCTTC. Residues: CASKGINEQFF.

This clonotype appeared many times. The CDR3 here is CASSLSGPLNTEAFF. In DNA form, the CDR3 reads TGTGCCAGCAGTCTCTCAGGACCGCTGAACACTGAAGCTTTCTTT. The rearrangement joins TRBV12-3 or TRBV12-4 to TRBJ1-1, with D uncertain. Trimming stripped 5 bases from V and 0 bases from J, with 13 bases between. The CDR3 has 15 amino acids.

J is TRBJ2-7 and V is TRBV19; TRBD1 aligns across 8 bases. V trimming: 5 bases; J trimming: 3 bases; junction bases outside the gene matches: 6. Germline CDR1 is LNHDA and CDR2 is SQIVND (reference sequence). The CDR3 is made up of 14 amino acids. This CDR3 is CASSWGGQGYEQYF. The CDR3 region has the DNA TGTGCCAGTAGTTGGGGAGGACAGGGCTACGAGCAGTACTTC. Using reference TRBV19 and TRBJ2-7 for the parts outside the CDR3, the full variable domain is DGGITQSPKYLFRKEGQNVTLSCEQNLNHDAMYWYRQDPGQGLRLIYYSQIVNDFQKGDIAEGYSVSREKKESFPLTVTSAQKNPTAFYLCASSWGGQGYEQYFGPGTRLTVT.

In this sample, this clonotype turned up many times. The chain recombines TRBV7-2 with TRBJ1-4; D remains unclear. V was cut by 5 bases and J by 6 bases, with 10 bases left in between. The CDR3 spans 13 residues. The germline CDR1 and CDR2 sequences are SGHTA and FQGNSA. The CDR3 nucleotides are TGTGCCAGCAGCGCCAGTCCGCATGAAAAACTGTTTTTT. This encodes CASSASPHEKLFF.

This clonotype was counted at least ten times. The chain joins TRBV19 to TRBJ1-1; 7 nucleotides align to TRBD1. CDR3 length: 14 amino acids. The V gene's germline CDR1 is LNHDA and CDR2 SQIVND (reference sequence). The V gene end was trimmed by 5 bases and the J gene end by 4 bases; junction bases not matched to a gene: 7. The CDR3 loop reads CASSVTGIFTEAFF. CDR3 bases: TGTGCCAGTAGTGTGACAGGGATTTTCACTGAAGCTTTCTTT. Variable domain in full (rest from reference TRBV19 and TRBJ1-1): DGGITQSPKYLFRKEGQNVTLSCEQNLNHDAMYWYRQDPGQGLRLIYYSQIVNDFQKGDIAEGYSVSREKKESFPLTVTSAQKNPTAFYLCASSVTGIFTEAFFGQGTRLTVV.

This clonotype has only a few counts. V gene TRBV15 combines with J gene TRBJ2-2; D ambiguous. The CDR3 consists of 14 residues. The germline V and J ends were trimmed by 5 bases and 4 bases, with 11 bases remaining between them. Germline lookup yields CDR1 LNHNV and CDR2 YYDKDF (reference sequence). CDR3 protein: CATSPPQGTGELFF. The CDR3 nucleotides read TGTGCCACCAGCCCACCCCAAGGCACCGGGGAGCTGTTTTTT.